These 4 T cell receptor beta chains came from one sample sequenced in a study of regulatory T cells in long-lasting Graves disease. Time point described: newly diagnosed GD, antithyroid drugs for less than 3 months. Researchers made the TCR library from RNA that was extracted from PBMCs. Both iRepertoire HTBI primers and Arm-PCR of CDR3 regions were used to build the TCR beta libraries. TCRdb re-called the multiplex PCR reads through MiXCR, storing one row per CDR3 protein. The table includes around 400,000 distinct CDR3 sequences, about 16% detected once. This material consisted of peripheral blood mononuclear cells (PBMCs), taken at new diagnosis, from a patient treated with antithyroid drugs. The receptors shown here come from a female donor with Graves disease.

The rearrangement joins TRBV6-5 to TRBJ1-5, with D uncertain. The CDR3 runs to 14 residues. Looked up from germline, CDR1 is MNHEY and CDR2 is SVGAGI. V dropped 6 bases and J dropped 2 bases, with 11 bases sitting between them. CDR3: CASRYNMGNQPQHF. Here the CDR3 DNA reads TGTGCCAGCAGGTACAATATGGGCAATCAGCCCCAGCATTTT.

The sample holds many counts of this clonotype. The chain has TRBV20-1 and TRBJ1-1, with TRBD1 identical over 10 bases. Germline trimming cut 6 bases from V and 8 bases from J; bases unmatched to any gene: 9. CDR3 length: 13 residues. Germline-derived CDR1 and CDR2 are DFQATT and SNEGSKA (reference sequence). CDR3: CSAAGQGYPEAFF. As DNA, the CDR3 is TGCAGTGCCGCGGGACAGGGGTACCCCGAAGCTTTCTTT.

V usage is TRBV27 and J usage is TRBJ1-3, with D perhaps TRBD1 (5 bases). This CDR3 spans 14 amino acids. Trimming stripped 6 bases from V and 2 bases from J, with 11 bases between. Germline CDR1 is MNHEY and CDR2 is SMNVEV (reference sequence). CDR3 protein: CASSRVGAGNTIYF. CDR3 DNA: TGTGCCAGCAGCCGTGTGGGGGCTGGAAACACCATATATTTT.

This sequence joins TRBV12-3 or TRBV12-4 and TRBJ1-2, with D perhaps TRBD1 (5 bases). Trimming stripped 3 bases from V and 2 bases from J, with 16 bases between. The CDR3 sequence is 16 residues long. The CDR3 protein is CASSFSGAEGNYGYTF. CDR3 nucleotides: TGTGCCAGCAGTTTCAGTGGGGCAGAGGGGAACTATGGCTACACCTTC.